What follows is one T cell receptor (beta chain) and its context. Its antigen is currently unknown. The entry originates in a study of cytotoxic CD8 clonotypes in ibrutinib-treated CLL. About the study: Of a cohort that held roughly eleven relapsed/refractory and some 14 treatment-naive patients, under 18 were IGHV unmutated. Study-wide points: Exceeding age-matched healthy donors, baseline clonality also tracked the counts of circulating CD8+ T cells.

Produced via immunoSEQ multiplex PCR; TCRdb's table is partial and in-frame only. The sample has just over 200,000 clones; over 65% are singletons. The receptor comes from a human donor with chronic lymphocytic leukemia. Sequencing used PBMCs, obtained after 12 months of ibrutinib treatment.

The CDR3 nucleotides are TGTGCCCTCCCCCGGCAGGGCTTCACAGATACGCAGTATTTT. It translates to CALPRQGFTDTQYF. The V and J genes are TRBV2 and TRBJ2-3, with D perhaps TRBD1 (5 bases). CDR3 length: 14 amino acids. The V and J ends lost 11 bases and 2 bases respectively, with 17 bases between them. In germline, CDR1 is SNHLY, CDR2 FYNNEI.